This T cell receptor (beta chain) emerged from a study of tumor-infiltrating lymphocytes in primary liver carcinoma. Using a constant-region primer together with ProtoScript II reverse transcriptase, TCR beta cDNA was made from 500 ng of total RNA. ARM-PCR was slightly modified, and three nested multiplex PCR rounds with it gave rise to the TCR beta libraries. TCRdb re-derived calls from the multiplex PCR reads in MiXCR, one entry per CDR3 protein. The table has approximately 330,000 distinct CDR3 sequences, less than 75% seen once; the top ten hold 6.5%. Regarding the study as a whole: The study found a significantly higher top-250-clone fraction in tumors than in blood (p = 0.039).

This clonotype was counted a few times. What it recognizes is unknown. It was unsorted whole blood that yielded blood RNA, and germline DNA was also extracted. Sequencing input: peripheral blood. The receptor comes from a man in his forties or fifties with primary liver carcinoma and hepatitis B virus infection.

CDR3: CASSSAGLAVVEQFF. The CDR3 DNA follows: TGTGCCAGCAGTTCCGCTGGGCTTGCTGTCGTAGAGCAGTTCTTC. The J gene is TRBJ2-1, the V gene TRBV28; D gene uncertain. Trimming left V 4 bases short and J 10 bases short, with 20 bases between. The length of the CDR3 is 15 residues. CDR1 is MDHEN and CDR2 is SYDVKM in the germline V gene.